What follows is one TCR beta chain and its context. Its antigen is undetermined. The germline V gene encodes CDR1 MGHDK and CDR2 SYGVNS. The CDR3 has 13 residues. The ends were cut back, 7 bases at V and 0 bases at J, with 10 bases in the middle. The data belong to a study of cytomegalovirus exposure and HLA in healthy donors. Study-wide results and limits: Analysis performed later showed TCR beta chains linked to HLA being more clonally expanded than equally common others. Accounts indicate the classifier identified cytomegalovirus status with strong specificity and sensitivity.

60 Vbeta and 13 Jbeta primers were used in PCR. Produced via immunoSEQ multiplex PCR; TCRdb's table is partial and in-frame only. This sample carries roughly 40,000 clones, with about 4% going to the ten biggest clones. The receptor was derived from a male donor in good health and CMV-seronegative. The sequenced material came from PBMCs. V is TRBV25-1 and J is TRBJ2-7; D gene unclear. CDR3 DNA sequence: TGTGCCAGCATGGTACCGAGCTCCTACGAGCAGTACTTC. Residues: CASMVPSSYEQYF.